The next 25 T cell receptor beta chains were all read from a single sample in a study of human T cells and chemical hapten exposure. Time point defined: patch test 2, 6 weeks after DPC sensitization. Treatment denoted: therapeutic diphenylcyclopropenone sensitization with weekly scalp DPC. MiXCR, applied by TCRdb to the RACE reads, yields one record per CDR3 protein. The sample lists approximately 85,000 distinct CDR3 sequences, approximately 10% occurring once. The sample consisted of whole blood, taken in connection with sensitization to the hapten diphenylcyclopropenone (DPC). These receptors originate from a woman in her thirties with alopecia areata. Some clones in this sample may be carry-over from other donors' samples.

Remarks on this clonotype: A read error is possible here, since a much larger clone lies one base away. The chain combines TRBV5-5 with TRBJ2-7, with D possibly matching TRBD2 (5 bases). In germline, CDR1 is SGHKS, CDR2 YYEKEE (reference sequence). The CDR3 spans 13 residues. CDR3 DNA sequence: TGTGCCACCAGCTTGGAGGACTCCTACGAGCAGTACTTC. It yields the protein CATSLEDSYEQYF. Together with reference TRBV5-5 and TRBJ2-7, the CDR3 gives the full variable domain: DAGVTQSPTHLIKTRGQQVTLRCSPISGHKSVSWYQQVLGQGPQFIFQYYEKEERGRGNFPDRFSARQFPNYSSELNVNALLLGDSALYLCATSLEDSYEQYFGPGTRLTVT.

This clonotype was observed at least ten times. This sequence joins TRBV20-1 and TRBJ2-1; no reliable D call. CDR1 and CDR2 (germline): DFQATT, SNEGSKA (reference sequence). The length of the CDR3 is 13 residues. The V end lost 3 bases, the J end lost 3 bases, and 9 bases lay between the germline ends. In DNA, the CDR3 is TGCAGTGCTAGTGGTCTAGACTACAATGAGCAGTTCTTC. This encodes CSASGLDYNEQFF.

V and J are TRBV12-5 and TRBJ2-4; D may be TRBD1 or TRBD2 (5 bases each). The V gene's germline CDR1 is LGHNT and CDR2 FRNRAP. V was trimmed by 6 bases and J by 1 base, leaving 13 bases between them. The CDR3 length is 15 residues. The DNA of the CDR3 is TGTGCTAGTGGACCTGGGACGTGGGCCAAAAACATTCAGTACTTC. This sequence encodes CASGPGTWAKNIQYF.

The chain is built from TRBV19 and TRBJ2-6; TRBD2 agrees at 8 bases. With 5 bases clipped from V and 1 base from J, the junction kept 7 bases outside the gene matches. There are 17 residues in the CDR3. From germline, CDR1 is LNHDA and CDR2 SQIVND (reference sequence). The CDR3 reads CASSPRGGTSGANVLTF. Written as DNA, the CDR3 is TGTGCCAGTAGTCCCCGGGGGGGCACTTCTGGGGCCAACGTCCTGACTTTC. The variable domain in full, with the rest retrieved from reference TRBV19 and TRBJ2-6, is DGGITQSPKYLFRKEGQNVTLSCEQNLNHDAMYWYRQDPGQGLRLIYYSQIVNDFQKGDIAEGYSVSREKKESFPLTVTSAQKNPTAFYLCASSPRGGTSGANVLTFGAGSRLTVL.

This clonotype occurred a few times. The gene calls are TRBV12-3 or TRBV12-4 and TRBJ1-4, with 10 bases fitting TRBD1. The length of the CDR3 is 14 residues. The V gene end was trimmed by 1 base and the J gene end by 10 bases; junction bases not matched to a gene: 3. This CDR3 reads CASSLVTGGVKLFF. The DNA for the CDR3 is TGTGCCAGCAGTTTAGTGACAGGGGGCGTAAAACTGTTTTTT.

Of note for this clonotype: A junction boundary mismatches the germline segment, possibly from a read error. This chain joins TRBV28 and TRBJ2-2; 7 nucleotides match TRBD2. The CDR3 contains 16 residues. Germline CDR1 MDHEN, CDR2 SYDVKM. CDR3 in DNA: TGTGCCGGCAGTTTTACGGGGGGTCGGCACTTCGGGGAGCTGTTTTTT. Amino acid sequence: CAGSFTGGRHFGELFF.

This clonotype was seen ten or more times. The CDR3 sequence is CSARRIAGAGSNEQFF. As DNA, the CDR3 is TGCAGTGCTAGGAGGATAGCGGGAGCGGGATCGAATGAGCAGTTCTTC. The chain joins TRBV20-1 to TRBJ2-1, with 9 bases fitting TRBD2. The germline gives CDR1 DFQATT, CDR2 SNEGSKA (reference sequence). This CDR3 is built from 16 residues. The V gene end was trimmed by 3 bases and the J gene end by 7 bases; junction bases not matched to a gene: 13.

This clonotype has ten or more counts. This chain connects TRBV4-2 to TRBJ2-3, with D perhaps TRBD2 (6 bases). The germline V and J ends were trimmed by 1 base and 4 bases, with 15 bases remaining between them. This CDR3 has 16 residues. The germline V gene encodes CDR1 LGHNA and CDR2 YNFKEQ. The CDR3 nucleotides are TGTGCCAGCAGCCAAGGTCGACTAGATTCCGCAGATACGCAGTATTTT. Its translation: CASSQGRLDSADTQYF.

V and J are TRBV6-6 and TRBJ2-7, with D unresolved. The CDR3 is made up of 16 amino acids. Germline assignment: CDR1 MNHNY and CDR2 SVGAGI (reference sequence). V lost 0 bases, J lost 0 bases, and 12 bases lay in between. This CDR3 is CASSYSTHLTSYEQYF. The DNA for the CDR3 is TGTGCCAGCAGTTACTCGACTCATCTAACCTCCTACGAGCAGTACTTC.

This clonotype was seen at least ten times. The rearrangement links TRBV7-2 to TRBJ2-5; weak D call: TRBD2 (6 bases). This CDR3 is built from 16 residues. The V end was cut by 1 base, the J end by 5 bases, with 17 bases between. CDR1 is SGHTA, CDR2 FQGNSA, per germline. CDR3 amino acids: CASSLEPGGGLETQYF. CDR3 bases: TGTGCCAGCAGCTTAGAACCCGGGGGTGGTTTGGAGACCCAGTACTTC.

This clonotype was counted between two and nine times. The chain recombines TRBV9 with TRBJ1-2; maybe TRBD1 (6 bases). V was shortened by 3 bases and J by 8 bases, with 14 bases between the two germline ends. The CDR3 is 13 amino acids. Germline V gene data show CDR1 as SGDLS and CDR2 as YYNGEE. The CDR3 loop reads CASSDTGTDGYTF. CDR3 coding DNA: TGTGCCAGCAGCGATACAGGGACGGACGGCTACACCTTC. The whole variable domain, remainder taken from reference TRBV9 and TRBJ1-2, is DSGVTQTPKHLITATGQRVTLRCSPRSGDLSVYWYQQSLDQGLQFLIQYYNGEERAKGNILERFSAQQFPDLHSELNLSSLELGDSALYFCASSDTGTDGYTFGSGTRLTVV.

This clonotype occurred many times. CDR3 in DNA: TGTGCCAGCAGCCCAAGGGGGGTTGGCGAGCAGTACTTC. It is translated as CASSPRGVGEQYF. V and J are TRBV11-2 and TRBJ2-7; D tentatively fits TRBD1 or TRBD2 (6 bases each). Germline V gene sequence: CDR1 SGHAT, CDR2 FQNNGV. CDR3 length: 13 amino acids. V lost 5 bases and J lost 6, with 14 bases in between.

The CDR3 DNA follows: TGCATCACTAGTGGTGAAGCTTTCTTT. It is translated as CITSGEAFF. The J gene is TRBJ1-1, the V gene TRBV29-1, with unresolved D. The CDR3 extends over 9 amino acids. Germline CDR1 SQVTM, CDR2 ANQGSEA.

The J gene is TRBJ2-5, the V gene TRBV27, with D possibly being TRBD1 (5 bases). The V gene lost 5 bases and the J gene lost 2 bases, with 12 bases spanning the gap. The CDR3 consists of 14 residues. Germline V gene data show CDR1 as MNHEY and CDR2 as SMNVEV (reference sequence). CDR3 sequence reads: CASSITGRQETQYF. The CDR3 DNA is TGTGCCAGCAGTATCACAGGAAGACAAGAGACCCAGTACTTC.

This clonotype was detected many times. CDR3 protein: CASSYLGQGTEAFF. DNA of the CDR3: TGTGCCAGCAGTTACCTGGGACAGGGGACTGAAGCTTTCTTT. The chain is built from TRBV6-5 and TRBJ1-1; the match to TRBD1 covers 10 bases. The CDR3 contains 14 residues. J lost 5 bases, V lost 2 bases, and 2 bases had no gene match. CDR1 is MNHEY, CDR2 SVGAGI, per germline.

The gene calls are TRBV28 and TRBJ2-1, with D possibly being TRBD1 (5 bases). The CDR3 consists of 11 residues. With 5 bases removed from V and 8 bases from J, the gap between germline ends came to 7 bases. In germline, CDR1 is MDHEN, CDR2 SYDVKM. The CDR3 coding sequence is TGTGCCAGCAGTCCAGGGTATGAGCAGTTCTTC. Protein: CASSPGYEQFF.

There are many counts of this clonotype. This chain joins TRBV12-3 or TRBV12-4 and TRBJ1-6, with D perhaps TRBD1 (5 bases). The V end lost 1 base, the J end lost 6 bases, and 10 bases lay between the germline ends. The CDR3 extends over 15 amino acids. The CDR3 DNA reads TGTGCCAGCAGTTTAGGGGGCGCCCGTAATTCACCCCTCCACTTT. Its protein is CASSLGGARNSPLHF.

There are many counts of this clonotype. The chain combines TRBV7-2 with TRBJ1-6, with TRBD1 matching 8 bases. V dropped 3 bases and J dropped 8; count of bases not matched to a gene: 6. Germline V gives CDR1 SGHTA, CDR2 FQGNSA. This CDR3 has 15 residues. The CDR3 loop reads CASSFAGQGYSPLHF. The CDR3 DNA reads as TGTGCCAGCAGCTTTGCAGGACAGGGTTATTCACCCCTCCACTTT.

This clonotype was counted ten times or more. This chain links TRBV2 with TRBJ2-2, with D unresolved. This CDR3 has 13 residues. Germline V gives CDR1 SNHLY, CDR2 FYNNEI. Between the trimmed V and J ends, which lost 4 bases and 6 bases, there was a span of 9 bases. The CDR3 DNA reads as TGTGCCAGCAGTGTGGGTTTCGCCGGGGAGCTGTTTTTT. Protein product: CASSVGFAGELFF.

This clonotype appeared a few times. This chain connects TRBV7-9 to TRBJ1-1; D not certain. This CDR3 contains 15 residues. Germline CDR1 SEHNR, CDR2 FQNEAQ (reference sequence). V was shortened by 7 bases and J by 1 base, with 16 bases between the two germline ends. The CDR3 loop is CASTLADGTNTEAFF. The CDR3 DNA is TGTGCCAGCACCCTAGCGGACGGAACGAACACTGAAGCTTTCTTT.

Many counts were recorded for this clonotype. The V gene is TRBV29-1, the J gene TRBJ1-1, with unresolved D. The V and J ends lost 6 bases and 7 bases respectively, with 21 bases between them. Germline V gives CDR1 SQVTM, CDR2 ANQGSEA. The CDR3 consists of 14 residues. This CDR3 is CSVRRSPGEGEAFF. CDR3 nucleotides: TGCAGCGTCAGGAGGTCTCCAGGAGAAGGTGAAGCTTTCTTT.

This chain joins TRBV2 and TRBJ1-1; 9 bases fit TRBD1. This CDR3 comprises 16 residues. Per the germline V gene, CDR1 is SNHLY and CDR2 is FYNNEI. Trimming took 3 bases from V and 4 from J; bases not matched to a gene: 9. The DNA of the CDR3 is TGTGCCAGCAGTGAGCGGACAGGGGCAATGGGCACTGAAGCTTTCTTT. Translated: CASSERTGAMGTEAFF.

This clonotype appeared many times. This chain connects TRBV6-5 to TRBJ2-3; 9 nucleotides match TRBD2. CDR3 length: 16 amino acids. V was clipped by 2 bases and J by 5 bases; unmatched bases: 8. The V gene's germline CDR1 is MNHEY and CDR2 SVGAGI. Here the CDR3 reads CASSYRSAGGGDTQYF. DNA of the CDR3: TGTGCCAGCAGTTACCGCTCCGCGGGGGGGGGAGATACGCAGTATTTT.

The chain uses TRBV5-6 and TRBJ1-5; no clear D. From germline, CDR1 is SGHDT and CDR2 YYEEEE. This CDR3 contains 14 residues. With 0 bases removed from V and 5 bases from J, the gap between germline ends came to 9 bases. CDR3 nucleotides: TGTGCCAGCAGCTTGGAAGGGAAGGATCAGCCCCAGCATTTT. Its protein is CASSLEGKDQPQHF. The full variable domain, with the rest looked up from reference TRBV5-6 and TRBJ1-5, is DAGVTQSPTHLIKTRGQQVTLRCSPKSGHDTVSWYQQALGQGPQFIFQYYEEEERQRGNFPDRFSGHQFPNYSSELNVNALLLGDSALYLCASSLEGKDQPQHFGDGTRLSIL.

This rearrangement joins TRBV20-1 to TRBJ2-7, with TRBD2 identical over 8 bases. V trimming: 4 bases; J trimming: 4 bases; junction bases outside the gene matches: 12. The CDR3 contains 15 residues. CDR1 DFQATT and CDR2 SNEGSKA come from the germline V gene (reference sequence). CDR3 in amino acids: CSATRSGEGLYEQYF. For the CDR3, the DNA is TGCAGTGCTACCCGTAGCGGGGAGGGCCTATACGAGCAGTACTTC.